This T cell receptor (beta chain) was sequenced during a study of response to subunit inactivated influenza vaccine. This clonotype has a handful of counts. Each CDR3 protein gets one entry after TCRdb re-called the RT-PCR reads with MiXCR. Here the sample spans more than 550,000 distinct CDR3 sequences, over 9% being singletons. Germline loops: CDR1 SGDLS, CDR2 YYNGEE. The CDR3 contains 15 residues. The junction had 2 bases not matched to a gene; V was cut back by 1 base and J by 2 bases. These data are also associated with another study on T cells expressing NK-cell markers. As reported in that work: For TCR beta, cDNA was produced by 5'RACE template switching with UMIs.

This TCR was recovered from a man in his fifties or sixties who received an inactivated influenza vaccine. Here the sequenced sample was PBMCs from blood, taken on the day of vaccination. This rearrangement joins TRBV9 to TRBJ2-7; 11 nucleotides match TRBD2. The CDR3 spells CASSVSSGGAYEQYF. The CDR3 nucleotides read TGTGCCAGCAGCGTAAGTAGCGGGGGGGCCTACGAGCAGTACTTC.